The 24 T cell receptor beta chains given below trace back to one sample, sequenced in a study of blood T cell repertoires in COVID-19 (dated by TCRdb to the early 2020s). Library preparation employed the immunoSEQ multiplex PCR assay. TCRdb obtained this table from immuneACCESS and retained in-frame rearrangements with V and J assigned. These tables miss some clones; where compared with another copy, unresolved V genes account for less than half of the shortfall, and the remainder is unexplained. The sample has more than 300,000 clones on record, about 93% of them singletons. Roughly 3.5% of the sample lies in the top ten. The sequencing input was peripheral blood. These TCRs come from a woman under 30 who had recovered from COVID-19.

The chain employs TRBV9 and TRBJ2-1, with D maybe TRBD2 (5 bases). This CDR3 region has 15 residues. Trimming shortened V by 4 bases and J by 7 bases, and 18 bases separated the two germline ends. CDR1 is SGDLS and CDR2 is YYNGEE in the germline V gene. Written as DNA, the CDR3 is TGTGCCAGCAGCCCCCCATCGGGAATGAGGAATGAGCAGTTCTTC. Translating it yields CASSPPSGMRNEQFF. Full variable domain (rest looked up from reference TRBV9 and TRBJ2-1): DSGVTQTPKHLITATGQRVTLRCSPRSGDLSVYWYQQSLDQGLQFLIQYYNGEERAKGNILERFSAQQFPDLHSELNLSSLELGDSALYFCASSPPSGMRNEQFFGPGTRLTVL.

V usage is TRBV27 and J usage is TRBJ1-1, with D perhaps matching TRBD1 (5 bases). The CDR3 runs 14 residues. In germline, CDR1 is MNHEY, CDR2 SMNVEV (reference sequence). V was shortened by 7 bases and J by 5 bases, with 17 bases between the two germline ends. The CDR3 nucleotides read TGTGCCAGCAACATTGTCGGGGGACGGACTGAAGCTTTCTTT. Its translation is CASNIVGGRTEAFF.

The chain is built from TRBV14 and TRBJ1-1; no clear D. The CDR3 is 12 amino acids. V lost 1 base and J 6 bases, leaving 6 bases between the germline ends. CDR1 is SGHDN, CDR2 FVKESK, per germline. CDR3 in amino acids: CASSQAEPEAFF. CDR3 nucleotide sequence: TGTGCCAGCAGCCAAGCGGAGCCTGAAGCTTTCTTT.

The J gene is TRBJ1-2, the V gene TRBV29-1; 7 bases are shared with TRBD1. CDR3 length: 13 residues. V was pared by 2 bases and J by 4 bases, with 4 bases of the junction left unmatched. Germline loops: CDR1 SQVTM, CDR2 ANQGSEA. The DNA for the CDR3 is TGCAGCGTTGAAAGGGGGCAGGGCTATGGCTACACCTTC. Amino acid sequence: CSVERGQGYGYTF.

The J gene is TRBJ1-1, the V gene TRBV24-1; D is possibly TRBD1 (5 bases). This CDR3 contains 13 residues. Per the germline V gene, CDR1 is KGHDR and CDR2 is SFDVKD. V lost 10 bases and J lost 7, with 18 bases in between. The chain's CDR3 is CATKEPGRDEAFF. The CDR3 DNA reads as TGTGCCACTAAGGAGCCAGGGCGGGATGAAGCTTTCTTT.

The V and J genes are TRBV6-6 and TRBJ1-6, with 7 positions matching TRBD1. Germline trimming cut 5 bases from V and 5 bases from J; bases unmatched to any gene: 9. The CDR3 is 16 residues long. The germline V gene has CDR1 MNHNY and CDR2 SVGAGI (reference sequence). The DNA of the CDR3 is TGTGCCAGCAGTCTCACAGGGGACACCAATAATTCACCCCTCCACTTT. It specifies CASSLTGDTNNSPLHF.

The chain links TRBV7-9 to TRBJ1-6; D may be TRBD1 (6 bases). The CDR3 consists of 15 residues. Between the trimmed V and J ends, which lost 5 bases and 7 bases, there was a span of 15 bases. Per the germline V gene, CDR1 is SEHNR and CDR2 is FQNEAQ (reference sequence). The CDR3 DNA follows: TGTGCCAGCAGCCGAGGGACATTTGTGAATTCACCCCTCCACTTT. Its translation: CASSRGTFVNSPLHF.

The chain carries TRBV7-8 and TRBJ1-5; maybe TRBD1 (5 bases). CDR3 length: 16 residues. The ends were cut back, 4 bases at V and 4 bases at J, with 17 bases in the middle. In germline, CDR1 is SGHVS, CDR2 FQNEAQ. CDR3: CASSSPRGGQNQPQHF. CDR3 DNA sequence: TGTGCCAGCAGCTCCCCTCGGGGGGGTCAGAATCAGCCCCAGCATTTT.

The chain couples TRBV19 to TRBJ1-2, with 8 bases that match TRBD1. The CDR3 is 16 amino acids. J gave up 6 bases and V 1 base, and 10 bases lay outside the gene matches. Germline assignment: CDR1 LNHDA and CDR2 SQIVND (reference sequence). CDR3 sequence (DNA): TGTGCCAGTAGTATAGTCGGGCAGGGGGCTGCGGATGGCTACACCTTC. Translating it yields CASSIVGQGAADGYTF.

This sequence joins TRBV19 and TRBJ2-7; 11 bases fit TRBD2. Trimming removed 3 bases from V and 7 bases from J; junction bases left unmatched: 2. Germline V gene lookup returns CDR1 LNHDA and CDR2 SQIVND (reference sequence). This CDR3 comprises 13 residues. The CDR3, as DNA: TGTGCCAGTAGTATGACTAGCGGGGCAGAGCAGTACGTC. It is translated as CASSMTSGAEQYV.

The rearrangement joins TRBV7-9 to TRBJ1-2, with a tentative D call TRBD1 (5 bases). CDR1 is SEHNR, CDR2 FQNEAQ, per germline (reference sequence). The CDR3 consists of 13 residues. Between the trimmed V and J ends, which lost 4 bases and 10 bases, there was a span of 16 bases. CDR3 bases: TGTGCCAGCAGCTCCCAGGGTGTTCTAGACTACACCTTC. The encoded protein is CASSSQGVLDYTF.

V gene TRBV6-1 combines with J gene TRBJ1-4; D is possibly TRBD1 (5 bases). The germline CDR1 and CDR2 sequences are MNHNS and SASEGT. The CDR3 runs 17 residues. Trimming pared 2 bases from V and 4 bases from J, leaving 17 bases between. The CDR3 coding sequence is TGTGCCAGCAGTGAATACCCAGCCAGGGCCGGTAATGAAAAACTGTTTTTT. Residues: CASSEYPARAGNEKLFF.

V is TRBV10-1 and J is TRBJ2-7; unclear D gene. Germline loops: CDR1 WNHNN, CDR2 SYGVQD (reference sequence). Trimming removed 6 bases from V and 2 bases from J, with 14 bases in between. The CDR3 loop spans 14 amino acids. The CDR3 region is CASRSAPAPYEQYV. As DNA, the CDR3 is TGCGCCAGCAGAAGCGCCCCGGCCCCCTACGAGCAGTACGTC.

This chain joins TRBV4-3 and TRBJ2-5, with 8 bases that match TRBD2. Germline CDR1 LGHNA, CDR2 YSLEER. This CDR3 comprises 15 residues. J was trimmed by 5 bases and V by 6 bases; bases with no gene match: 11. The CDR3 DNA is TGCGCCAGCAGTAGGAGCGGGAGAGCGCTGGAGACCCAGTACTTC. Translation: CASSRSGRALETQYF.

The J gene is TRBJ2-2, the V gene TRBV19; TRBD2 agrees at 7 bases. This CDR3 spans 15 amino acids. V was clipped by 6 bases and J by 1 base; unmatched bases: 5. CDR1 and CDR2 (germline): LNHDA, SQIVND (reference sequence). CDR3 DNA sequence: TGTGCCAGTAGCGCGGGAGCCAGGAACACCGGGGAGCTGTTTTTT. Translated, it gives CASSAGARNTGELFF.

The genes are TRBV2 and TRBJ1-6; D not certain. CDR3 length equals 15 residues. Germline CDR1 is SNHLY and CDR2 is FYNNEI. The V end lost 6 bases, the J end lost 7 bases, and 16 bases lay between the germline ends. The CDR3 nucleotides read TGTGCCAGCAGCAGGCAAGACATCGTCAATTCACCCCTCCACTTT. Amino acids: CASSRQDIVNSPLHF. Full variable domain (missing parts from reference TRBV2 and TRBJ1-6): EPEVTQTPSHQVTQMGQEVILRCVPISNHLYFYWYRQILGQKVEFLVSFYNNEISEKSEIFDDQFSVERPDGSNFTLKIRSTKLEDSAMYFCASSRQDIVNSPLHFGNGTRLTVT.

This clone was seen only once. V and J are TRBV24-1 and TRBJ1-2, with D hard to call. The germline CDR1 and CDR2 sequences are KGHDR and SFDVKD. This CDR3 comprises 16 residues. Trimming took 4 bases from V and 3 from J, leaving 17 bases between them. The CDR3 DNA is TGTGCCACCAGTGACCGTGGGCAGGAGGCTTACTATGGCTACACCTTC. This sequence encodes CATSDRGQEAYYGYTF.

The DNA of the CDR3 is TGTGCCAGCAGCCCCCTGACTAGCGGGAGGAGAGAAAACGAGCAGTACGTC. It encodes CASSPLTSGRRENEQYV. The chain joins TRBV11-3 to TRBJ2-7, with 13 positions matching TRBD2. The junction had 12 bases not matched to a gene; V was cut back by 5 bases and J by 5 bases. This CDR3 spans 17 amino acids. Germline CDR1 and CDR2: SGHNT and YENEEA.

This sequence joins TRBV19 and TRBJ1-6; D is uncertain. The ends were cut back, 7 bases at V and 10 bases at J, with 20 bases in the middle. Germline assignment: CDR1 LNHDA and CDR2 SQIVND (reference sequence). This CDR3 contains 15 residues. The CDR3, as DNA: TGTGCCAGTAATTTGGGTGGGCAGACACACTCACCCCTCCACTTT. The encoded protein is CASNLGGQTHSPLHF.

The rearrangement uses TRBV9 and TRBJ1-2, with a possible D match to TRBD1 (5 bases). The length of the CDR3 is 19 residues. V lost 0 bases to trimming and J lost 8 bases, with 29 bases between them. Germline V CDR1 and CDR2: SGDLS, YYNGEE. CDR3 region: CASSVAGGGGARGYLGYTF. CDR3 nucleotides: TGTGCCAGCAGCGTAGCTGGGGGAGGAGGGGCGCGCGGGTACCTCGGCTACACCTTC.

The J gene is TRBJ2-1, the V gene TRBV5-1; TRBD1 agrees at 7 bases. V lost 8 bases and J lost 9; bases outside the gene matches: 14. This CDR3 comprises 14 residues. The V gene's germline CDR1 is SGHRS and CDR2 YFSETQ. The CDR3 bases are TGCGCCAGTGGCCGGGACAGCCTCGTCGGTGAGCAGTTCTTC. Its protein is CASGRDSLVGEQFF.

V usage is TRBV11-3 and J usage is TRBJ2-1, with a possible D match to TRBD1 (6 bases). V shed 0 bases and J shed 4 bases, with 7 bases lying between them. Germline loops: CDR1 SGHNT, CDR2 YENEEA. The CDR3 sequence is 14 residues long. CDR3 protein: CASSLDQGYNEQFF. In DNA, the CDR3 is TGTGCCAGCAGCTTAGATCAGGGGTACAATGAGCAGTTCTTC.

The chain couples TRBV25-1 to TRBJ1-2, with D uncertain. Trimming stripped 2 bases from V and 8 bases from J, with 6 bases between. Germline V gene data show CDR1 as MGHDK and CDR2 as SYGVNS. The CDR3 has 11 residues. CDR3 bases: TGTGCCAGCAGTGAAGTTCGGGGCTACACCTTC. Protein product: CASSEVRGYTF.

The V gene is TRBV6-1, the J gene TRBJ2-1; perhaps TRBD1 as D (5 bases). The V gene lost 0 bases and the J gene lost 11 bases, with 11 bases spanning the gap. Germline V gene sequence: CDR1 MNHNS, CDR2 SASEGT. The CDR3 totals 13 residues. The DNA for the CDR3 is TGTGCCAGCAGTGAAGCAGGGGCCCTTCAGCAGTTCTTC. The encoded protein is CASSEAGALQQFF.